These T cell receptor beta chains were read from a single sample in a study of blood T cell repertoires in COVID-19. Profiling relied on immunoSEQ multiplex PCR, and the TCRdb table lists in-frame clones only, not all of them. The data contain over 85,000 clones, around 87% of them seen just once; the ten biggest clones take up around 5%. Sequencing was done on a sample of peripheral blood. All receptors come from a woman between 50 and 59 years old with COVID-19, enrolled during active disease. Each CDR3 is given with its conserved first and last residue. The D gene is left open where the match is weak. Clone sizes are given selectively: once, few, many, or a class where the clone is expanded.

v_gene	d_gene	j_gene	abundance	CDR3nt	CDR3aa
TRBV14	NA	TRBJ1-2	NA	TGTGCCAGCAGCCTAGACTCTACAGGGCCCTATGGCTACACCTTC	CASSLDSTGPYGYTF
TRBV3-1/TRBV3-2	NA	TRBJ1-2	NA	TGTGCCAGCAGCCAAGGCCAGAATCCCTATGGCTACACCTTC	CASSQGQNPYGYTF
TRBV7-6	TRBD1	TRBJ2-7	NA	TGTGCCAGCAGTTATGACAGGGATTACGAGCAGTACTTC	CASSYDRDYEQYF
TRBV29-1	TRBD1	TRBJ1-2	few	TGCAGCGGAGGACAGGCTAACTATGGCTACACCTTC	CSGGQANYGYTF
TRBV6-2/TRBV6-3	NA	TRBJ1-2	NA	TGTGCCAGCAGTTACTCCACAGGGACCTATGGCTACACCTTC	CASSYSTGTYGYTF
TRBV7-3	TRBD2	TRBJ2-3	NA	TGTGCCAGCAGCAGGACTAGCGGGGGTAGCACAGATACGCAGTATTTT	CASSRTSGGSTDTQYF
TRBV5-4	TRBD1	TRBJ1-1	NA	TGTGCCAGCAGCCCAAAACAGGGGGTGAGCACTGAAGCTTTCTTT	CASSPKQGVSTEAFF
TRBV12-5	NA	TRBJ2-2	NA	TGTGCTAGTGGGGCCTTGCCTCAGACCGGGGAGCTGTTTTTT	CASGALPQTGELFF
TRBV20-1	NA	TRBJ2-1	NA	TGCAGTGCTAGTCAAAAGGGTGGGGGGGCCTCCTACAATGAGCAGTTCTTC	CSASQKGGGASYNEQFF
TRBV6-5	NA	TRBJ1-6	NA	TGTGCCAGCACCCGGGGACAAACTAATTCACCCCTCCACTTT	CASTRGQTNSPLHF
TRBV7-9	NA	TRBJ1-1	NA	TGTGCCAGCAGCTTTACGGGGAGGGGGAACACTGAAGCTTTCTTT	CASSFTGRGNTEAFF
TRBV7-9	TRBD2	TRBJ2-1	few	TGTGCCAGCAGCTTATTTCGCGGGGGACACAATGAGCAGTTCTTC	CASSLFRGGHNEQFF
TRBV7-9	NA	TRBJ1-3	once	TGTGCCAGCAGCTTAAAGCGGGGTTCTGGAAACACCATATATTTT	CASSLKRGSGNTIYF
TRBV10-3	TRBD1	TRBJ2-6	NA	TGTGCCATCAGTGAAGGGACAGGAGCGTTCTCTGGGGCCAACGTCCTGACTTTC	CAISEGTGAFSGANVLTF
TRBV30	NA	TRBJ2-5	NA	TGTGCCTGGAGTCTACTAGCTGGGGAGACCCAGTACTTC	CAWSLLAGETQYF
TRBV12-3/TRBV12-4	NA	TRBJ1-3	NA	TGTGCCAGCAGTACAGGGACTGGAAACACCATATATTTT	CASSTGTGNTIYF
TRBV4-3	NA	TRBJ1-4	NA	TGCGCCAGCAGCCAAGACACACCTTCTAATGAAAAACTGTTTTTT	CASSQDTPSNEKLFF
TRBV24-1	NA	TRBJ2-3	NA	TGTGCCACCAGCCCCCGAGGGGATACGCAGTATTTT	CATSPRGDTQYF
TRBV19	NA	TRBJ1-6	NA	TGTGCCAGTAGTAAGTGGCAGGGAGGGAATAATTCACCCCTCCACTTT	CASSKWQGGNNSPLHF
TRBV7-7	NA	TRBJ2-2	NA	TGTGCCAGCAGCCCCCGGGCGGGCACCGGGGAGCTGTTTTTT	CASSPRAGTGELFF
TRBV24-1	TRBD1	TRBJ2-6	NA	TGTGCCACCAGTGCCAGGGACAGGGCTGGGGCCAACGTCCTGACTTTC	CATSARDRAGANVLTF
TRBV6-5	NA	TRBJ1-5	NA	TGTGCCAGCAGCCGGGATCAAAATCAGCCCCAGCATTTT	CASSRDQNQPQHF
TRBV19	TRBD1	TRBJ2-7	few	TGTGCCAGTAGCTCGGGACAGTCCTACGAGCAGTACTTC	CASSSGQSYEQYF
TRBV30	TRBD2	TRBJ2-1	NA	TGTGCCTGGAGTAACAAAGGACTAGCGGGGGGGCGGCAGTTCTTC	CAWSNKGLAGGRQFF
TRBV12-3/TRBV12-4	TRBD2	TRBJ2-1	NA	TGTGCCACCCAAATGGGGGGGTACAATGAGCAGTTCTTC	CATQMGGYNEQFF
TRBV5-1	NA	TRBJ2-5	NA	TGCGCCAGCAGCTTAGGTAGCGACGAGACCCAGTACTTC	CASSLGSDETQYF
TRBV28	NA	TRBJ2-7	NA	TGTGCCAGCATTAGAGACAGCCCCTACGAGCAGTACTTC	CASIRDSPYEQYF
TRBV20-1	NA	TRBJ2-7	NA	TGCAGTGCTATCGGCTCCTACGAGCAGTACTTC	CSAIGSYEQYF
TRBV6-5	NA	TRBJ1-3	NA	TGTGCCAGCAGACCCAGCTCTGGAAACACCATATATTTT	CASRPSSGNTIYF
TRBV11-3	NA	TRBJ1-2	few	TGTGCCAGCAGCAAAAGACAGCCTAACTATGGCTACACCTTC	CASSKRQPNYGYTF